Below are 7 T cell receptor beta chains sequenced from a single sample in a study of response to subunit inactivated influenza vaccine (dated by TCRdb to the late 2010s). The library was built by means of RT-PCR. The run used an Illumina HiSeq 2500. Starting from the raw public reads, TCRdb applied fastp trimming at Q25, assembled clones with MiXCR and retained in-frame beta chains. Rows are unified per CDR3 protein, each entry keeping the most common DNA and genes. The sample has 490,000 or so distinct CDR3 sequences on record, under 9% of them singletons. Clones ranked in the top ten supply approximately 13% of the sample. The sample here was PBMCs from blood, taken less than 30 months after vaccination. Every receptor here comes from a man aged 50-75 years who received an inactivated influenza vaccine. Donor details come from another sample of the same person, matched by shared clones.

This clonotype was counted ten times or more. The rearrangement links TRBV14 to TRBJ2-7, with TRBD2 identical over 7 bases. V trimming: 4 bases; J trimming: 3 bases; junction bases outside the gene matches: 12. Germline CDR1 SGHDN, CDR2 FVKESK. This CDR3 is built from 16 residues. CDR3 amino acids: CASSPLLAELYYEQYF. For the CDR3, the DNA is TGTGCCAGCAGCCCCCTCCTAGCGGAACTATACTACGAGCAGTACTTC.

This clonotype came up many times. This sequence joins TRBV14 and TRBJ2-7, with no clear D. Germline CDR1 is SGHDN and CDR2 is FVKESK. Trimming shortened V by 3 bases and J by 0 bases, and 3 bases separated the two germline ends. This CDR3 has 12 residues. The CDR3 nucleotides are TGTGCCAGCAGCCAGATCTCCTACGAGCAGTACTTC. Protein product: CASSQISYEQYF.

This clonotype has ten or more counts. V gene TRBV29-1 combines with J gene TRBJ2-2; 7 nucleotides align to TRBD1. V was clipped by 3 bases and J by 6 bases; unmatched bases: 10. The germline V gene encodes CDR1 SQVTM and CDR2 ANQGSEA. The CDR3 totals 15 residues. CDR3 amino acids: CSVEGFGQDPGELFF. CDR3 nucleotides: TGCAGCGTTGAGGGTTTCGGACAGGACCCCGGGGAGCTGTTTTTT.

This clonotype was detected many times. The rearrangement links TRBV12-3 or TRBV12-4 to TRBJ2-7, with 7 positions matching TRBD2. With 0 bases clipped from V and 5 bases from J, the junction kept 7 bases outside the gene matches. The CDR3 runs to 15 residues. The CDR3 sequence: CASSLAGGQSDEQYF. DNA for the CDR3: TGTGCCAGCAGTTTAGCGGGAGGGCAGAGCGACGAGCAGTACTTC.

This rearrangement joins TRBV11-2 to TRBJ2-7; D possibly matches TRBD1 or TRBD2 (5 bases each). This CDR3 spans 16 amino acids. Germline-derived CDR1 and CDR2 are SGHAT and FQNNGV. The ends were cut back, 5 bases at V and 0 bases at J, with 17 bases in the middle. The DNA of the CDR3 is TGTGCCAGCAGCCGACTACGGGGCAGGAGCTCCTACGAGCAGTACTTC. Amino acid sequence: CASSRLRGRSSYEQYF.

V gene TRBV20-1 combines with J gene TRBJ2-7, with D possibly matching TRBD1 (6 bases). The CDR3 is made up of 12 amino acids. Trimming took 6 bases from V and 5 from J, leaving 14 bases between them. Germline CDR1 DFQATT, CDR2 SNEGSKA (reference sequence). The DNA of the CDR3 is TGCAGTGCAACGACCGCAGGGGACGAGCAGTACTTC. Protein: CSATTAGDEQYF.

The table lists this clonotype with a few counts. This sequence joins TRBV7-2 and TRBJ1-2; 7 bases agree with TRBD1. Germline CDR1 SGHTA, CDR2 FQGNSA. V shed 5 bases, J shed 5 bases, and the junction held 17 bases outside the gene matches. This CDR3 comprises 17 residues. Here the CDR3 DNA reads TGTGCCAGCAGCCCAGGGGACAGCCGAATCTTTCATTATGGCTACACCTTC. Amino acid sequence: CASSPGDSRIFHYGYTF.